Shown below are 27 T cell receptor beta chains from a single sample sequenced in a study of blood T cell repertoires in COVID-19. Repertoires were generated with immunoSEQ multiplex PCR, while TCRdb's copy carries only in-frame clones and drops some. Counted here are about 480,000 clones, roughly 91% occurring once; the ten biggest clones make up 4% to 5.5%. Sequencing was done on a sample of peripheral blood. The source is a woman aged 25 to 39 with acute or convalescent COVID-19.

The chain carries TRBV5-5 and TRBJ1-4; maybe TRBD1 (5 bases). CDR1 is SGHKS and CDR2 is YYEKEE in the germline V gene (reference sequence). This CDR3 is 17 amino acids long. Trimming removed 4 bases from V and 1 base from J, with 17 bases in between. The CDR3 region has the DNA TGTGCCAGCAGCGCTCTTATCAGGGTTCGAACTAATGAAAAACTGTTTTTT. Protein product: CASSALIRVRTNEKLFF.

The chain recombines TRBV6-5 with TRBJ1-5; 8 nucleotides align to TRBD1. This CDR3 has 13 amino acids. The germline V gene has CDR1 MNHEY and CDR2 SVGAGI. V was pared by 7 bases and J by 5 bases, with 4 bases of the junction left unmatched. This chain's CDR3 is CASIQTGDQPQHF. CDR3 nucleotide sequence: TGTGCCAGCATTCAGACAGGGGATCAGCCCCAGCATTTT.

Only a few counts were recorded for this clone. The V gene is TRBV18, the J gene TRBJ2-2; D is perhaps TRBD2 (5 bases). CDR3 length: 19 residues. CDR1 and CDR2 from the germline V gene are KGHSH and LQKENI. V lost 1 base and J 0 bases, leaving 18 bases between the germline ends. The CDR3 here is CASSPRFGKEVANTGELFF. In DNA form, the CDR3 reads TGTGCCAGCTCACCACGTTTTGGGAAGGAGGTCGCGAACACCGGGGAGCTGTTTTTT.

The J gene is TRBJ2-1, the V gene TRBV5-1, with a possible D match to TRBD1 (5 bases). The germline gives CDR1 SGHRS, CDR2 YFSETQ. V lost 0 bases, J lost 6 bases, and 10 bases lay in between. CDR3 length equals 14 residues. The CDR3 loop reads CASSLGSGINEQFF. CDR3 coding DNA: TGCGCCAGCAGCTTGGGATCAGGGATCAATGAGCAGTTCTTC. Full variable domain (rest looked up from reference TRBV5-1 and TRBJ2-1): KAGVTQTPRYLIKTRGQQVTLSCSPISGHRSVSWYQQTPGQGLQFLFEYFSETQRNKGNFPGRFSGRQFSNSRSEMNVSTLELGDSALYLCASSLGSGINEQFFGPGTRLTVL.

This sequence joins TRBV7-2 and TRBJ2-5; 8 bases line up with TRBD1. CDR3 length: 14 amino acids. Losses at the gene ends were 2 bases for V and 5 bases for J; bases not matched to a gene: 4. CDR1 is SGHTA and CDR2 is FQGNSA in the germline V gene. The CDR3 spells CASSLSGGWETQYF. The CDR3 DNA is TGTGCCAGCAGCTTATCAGGGGGCTGGGAGACCCAGTACTTC.

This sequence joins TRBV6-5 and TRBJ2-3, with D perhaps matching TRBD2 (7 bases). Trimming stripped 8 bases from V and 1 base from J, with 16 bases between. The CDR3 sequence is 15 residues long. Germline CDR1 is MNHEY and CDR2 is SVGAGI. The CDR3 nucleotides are TGTGCCAGCGGGGGCGCGGGGGCCCGCACAGATACGCAGTATTTT. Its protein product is CASGGAGARTDTQYF.

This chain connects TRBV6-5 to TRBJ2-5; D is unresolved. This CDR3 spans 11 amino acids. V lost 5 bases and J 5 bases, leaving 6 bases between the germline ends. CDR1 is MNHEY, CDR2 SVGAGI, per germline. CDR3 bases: TGTGCCAGCAGTCCCGAGGAGACCCAGTACTTC. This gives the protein CASSPEETQYF.

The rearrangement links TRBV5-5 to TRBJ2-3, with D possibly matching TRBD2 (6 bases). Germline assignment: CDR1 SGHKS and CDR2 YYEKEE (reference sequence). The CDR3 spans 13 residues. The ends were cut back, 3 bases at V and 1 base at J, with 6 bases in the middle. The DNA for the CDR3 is TGTGCCAGCAGCTGGGGGGGCACAGATACGCAGTATTTT. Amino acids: CASSWGGTDTQYF.

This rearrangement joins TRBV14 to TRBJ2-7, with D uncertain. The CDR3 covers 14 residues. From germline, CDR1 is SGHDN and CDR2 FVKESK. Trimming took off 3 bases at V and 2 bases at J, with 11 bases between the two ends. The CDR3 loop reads CASSHYDTAYEQYF. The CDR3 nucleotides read TGTGCCAGCAGCCATTACGACACGGCCTACGAGCAGTACTTC.

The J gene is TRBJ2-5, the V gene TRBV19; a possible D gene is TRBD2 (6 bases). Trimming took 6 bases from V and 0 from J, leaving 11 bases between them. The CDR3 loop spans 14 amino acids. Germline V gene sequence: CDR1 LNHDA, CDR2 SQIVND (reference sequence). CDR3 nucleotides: TGTGCCAGTAGCACACTAGCAGACCAAGAGACCCAGTACTTC. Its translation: CASSTLADQETQYF.

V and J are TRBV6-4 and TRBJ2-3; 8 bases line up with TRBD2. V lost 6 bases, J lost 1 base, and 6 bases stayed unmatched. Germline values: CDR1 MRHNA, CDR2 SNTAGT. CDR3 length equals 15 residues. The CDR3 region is CASSAGTRRTDTQYF. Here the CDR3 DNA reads TGTGCCAGCAGCGCCGGGACTAGACGCACAGATACGCAGTATTTT.

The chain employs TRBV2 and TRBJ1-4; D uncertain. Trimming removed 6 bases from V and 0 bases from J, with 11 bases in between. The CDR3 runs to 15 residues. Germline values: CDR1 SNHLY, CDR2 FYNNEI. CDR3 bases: TGTGCCAGCAGGGCGTTGGGAGCAACTAATGAAAAACTGTTTTTT. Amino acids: CASRALGATNEKLFF.

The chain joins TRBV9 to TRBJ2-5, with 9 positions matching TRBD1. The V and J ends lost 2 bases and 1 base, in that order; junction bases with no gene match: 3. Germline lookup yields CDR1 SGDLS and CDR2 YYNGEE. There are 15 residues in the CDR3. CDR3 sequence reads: CASSVGDRAQETQYF. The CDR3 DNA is TGTGCCAGCAGCGTGGGGGACAGGGCCCAAGAGACCCAGTACTTC.

CDR3 nucleotides: TGTGCCAGCAGCTTAGACGGGGCGGGAGGGTTCTACGAGCAGTACTTC. Translating it yields CASSLDGAGGFYEQYF. The J gene is TRBJ2-7, the V gene TRBV11-2, with TRBD2 matching over 9 bases. Germline loops: CDR1 SGHAT, CDR2 FQNNGV. Trimming took 0 bases from V and 3 from J; bases not matched to a gene: 6. This CDR3 comprises 16 residues. Full variable domain (rest looked up from reference TRBV11-2 and TRBJ2-7): EAGVAQSPRYKIIEKRQSVAFWCNPISGHATLYWYQQILGQGPKLLIQFQNNGVVDDSQLPKDRFSAERLKGVDSTLKIQPAKLEDSAVYLCASSLDGAGGFYEQYFGPGTRLTVT.

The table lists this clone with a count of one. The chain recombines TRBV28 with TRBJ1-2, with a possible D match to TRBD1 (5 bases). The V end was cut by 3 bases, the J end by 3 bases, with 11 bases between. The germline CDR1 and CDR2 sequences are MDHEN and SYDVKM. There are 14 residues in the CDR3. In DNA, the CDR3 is TGTGCCAGCAGTTTGGACAACCCCTACTATGGCTACACCTTC. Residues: CASSLDNPYYGYTF.

The CDR3, as DNA: TGCGCCAGCGGGGGGACCGAAAGTCGGAACACTGAAGCTTTCTTT. As protein: CASGGTESRNTEAFF. V is TRBV5-1 and J is TRBJ1-1, with D tentatively TRBD1 (5 bases). The CDR3 sequence is 15 residues long. Germline V gene data show CDR1 as SGHRS and CDR2 as YFSETQ. V lost 7 bases and J 1 base, leaving 17 bases between the germline ends. The full variable domain, rest sourced from reference TRBV5-1 and TRBJ1-1, is KAGVTQTPRYLIKTRGQQVTLSCSPISGHRSVSWYQQTPGQGLQFLFEYFSETQRNKGNFPGRFSGRQFSNSRSEMNVSTLELGDSALYLCASGGTESRNTEAFFGQGTRLTVV.

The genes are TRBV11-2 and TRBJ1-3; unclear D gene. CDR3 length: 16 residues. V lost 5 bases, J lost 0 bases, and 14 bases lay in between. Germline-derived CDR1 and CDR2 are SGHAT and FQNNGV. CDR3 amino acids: CASSVELWSSGNTIYF. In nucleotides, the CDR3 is TGTGCCAGCAGCGTGGAATTGTGGAGCTCTGGAAACACCATATATTTT.

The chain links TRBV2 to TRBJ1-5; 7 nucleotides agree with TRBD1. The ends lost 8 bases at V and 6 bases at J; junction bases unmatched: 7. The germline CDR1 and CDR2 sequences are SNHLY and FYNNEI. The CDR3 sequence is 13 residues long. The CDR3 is CASGRGRVQPQHF. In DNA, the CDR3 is TGTGCCAGCGGCAGGGGGAGAGTTCAGCCCCAGCATTTT.

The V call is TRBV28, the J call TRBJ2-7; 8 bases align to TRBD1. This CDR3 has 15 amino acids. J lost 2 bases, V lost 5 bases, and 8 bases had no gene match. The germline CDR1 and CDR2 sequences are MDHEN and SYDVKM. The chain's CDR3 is CASSLGQGLTYEQYF. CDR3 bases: TGTGCCAGCAGTCTAGGACAGGGTCTTACCTACGAGCAGTACTTC.

The CDR3 here is CASSAGWDRGRTEAFF. The CDR3 DNA reads TGCGCCAGCAGCGCCGGGTGGGACAGGGGGCGAACTGAAGCTTTCTTT. The rearrangement uses TRBV4-1 and TRBJ1-1, with 12 bases lining up with TRBD1. Germline CDR1 MGHRA, CDR2 YSYEKL. The CDR3 totals 16 residues. The junction had 9 bases not matched to a gene; V was cut back by 5 bases and J by 5 bases.

The CDR3 protein is CASSPLDRVKSEQYF. The CDR3 DNA sequence: TGTGCCAGCAGTCCCCTAGACAGGGTAAAAAGCGAGCAGTACTTC. The chain uses TRBV27 and TRBJ2-7; TRBD1 agrees at 7 bases. Germline V gene data show CDR1 as MNHEY and CDR2 as SMNVEV (reference sequence). The ends lost 5 bases at V and 6 bases at J; junction bases unmatched: 13. The CDR3 is made up of 15 amino acids.

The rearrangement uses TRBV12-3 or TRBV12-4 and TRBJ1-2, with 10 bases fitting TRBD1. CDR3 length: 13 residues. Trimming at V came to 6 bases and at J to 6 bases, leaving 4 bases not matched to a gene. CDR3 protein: CASSRDRGHGYTF. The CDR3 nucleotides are TGTGCCAGCAGCAGAGACAGGGGGCATGGCTACACCTTC.

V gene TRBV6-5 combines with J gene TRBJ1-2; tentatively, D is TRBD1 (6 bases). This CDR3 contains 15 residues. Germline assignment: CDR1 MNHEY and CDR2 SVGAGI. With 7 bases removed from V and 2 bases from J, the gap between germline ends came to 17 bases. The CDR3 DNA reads TGTGCCAGCACCAGGGCCCAGGGGCTAAACTATGGCTACACCTTC. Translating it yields CASTRAQGLNYGYTF.

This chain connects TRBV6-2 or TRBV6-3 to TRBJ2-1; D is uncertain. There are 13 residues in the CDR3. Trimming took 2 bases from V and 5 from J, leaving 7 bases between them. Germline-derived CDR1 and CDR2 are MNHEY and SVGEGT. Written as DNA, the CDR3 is TGTGCCAGCAGTTACCGCGCGAACAATGAGCAGTTCTTC. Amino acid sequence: CASSYRANNEQFF.

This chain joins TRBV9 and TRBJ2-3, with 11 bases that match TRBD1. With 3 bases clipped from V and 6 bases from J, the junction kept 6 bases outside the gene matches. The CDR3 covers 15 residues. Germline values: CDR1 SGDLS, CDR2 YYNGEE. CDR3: CASSAGDRGGDTQYF. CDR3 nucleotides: TGTGCCAGCAGCGCCGGGGACAGGGGGGGGGATACGCAGTATTTT.

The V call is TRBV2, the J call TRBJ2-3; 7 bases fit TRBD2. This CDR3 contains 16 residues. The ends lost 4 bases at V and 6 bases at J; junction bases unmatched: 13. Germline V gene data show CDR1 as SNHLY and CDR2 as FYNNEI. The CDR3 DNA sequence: TGTGCCAGCAGTGGAATAGGAGGGAGGGAGCGGGATACGCAGTATTTT. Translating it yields CASSGIGGRERDTQYF.

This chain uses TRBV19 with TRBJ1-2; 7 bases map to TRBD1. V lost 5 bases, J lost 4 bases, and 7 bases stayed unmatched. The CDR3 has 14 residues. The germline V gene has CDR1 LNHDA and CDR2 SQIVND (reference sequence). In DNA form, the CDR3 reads TGTGCCAGTAGTCCGGGGACAGTTGGCTATGGCTACACCTTC. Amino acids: CASSPGTVGYGYTF.